The 5 T cell receptor beta chains below come from one sample, sequenced in a study of CD8 T cells in Susac syndrome. An amount of RNA that ranged from roughly 0.5 to 1 ug was reverse transcribed with random hexamers. A single record per CDR3 protein comes from TCRdb applying MiXCR to the immunoSEQ multiplex PCR reads. The sample has roughly 150,000 distinct CDR3 sequences; 85% to 95% are singletons. Sequenced sample: CD8+ T cells from PBMCs. These receptor sequences come from a human donor with Susac syndrome.

CDR3 in amino acids: CASSLAEGENEQFF. The CDR3 region has the DNA TGCGCCAGCAGCTTGGCCGAGGGCGAGAATGAGCAGTTCTTC. This chain connects TRBV5-1 to TRBJ2-1; a weak D match, TRBD2 (5 bases). Germline V gives CDR1 SGHRS, CDR2 YFSETQ. The CDR3 totals 14 residues. Trimming left V 0 bases short and J 7 bases short, with 11 bases between.

This clonotype occurred a few times. A junction end diverges from the germline sequence, so it may reflect a read error. CDR3 in DNA: TGCAGCTTCAACACCCCTGCCTATGAGCAGTACTTC. Its protein is CSFNTPAYEQYF. The gene calls are TRBV29-1 and TRBJ2-7; no firm D call. The CDR3 is 12 amino acids. The germline V gene has CDR1 SQVTM and CDR2 ANQGSEA.

The chain joins TRBV6-1 to TRBJ2-7; D is perhaps TRBD2 (6 bases). V was shortened by 3 bases and J by 7 bases, with 16 bases between the two germline ends. Germline CDR1 MNHNS, CDR2 SASEGT. The length of the CDR3 is 14 residues. CDR3 sequence reads: CASSELAADWEQYF. The DNA for the CDR3 is TGTGCCAGCAGTGAGTTAGCGGCGGATTGGGAGCAGTACTTC.

CDR3 coding DNA: TGCGCCAGCAGCTCCCTGACTTTCCACAATGAGCAGTTCTTC. This encodes CASSSLTFHNEQFF. The chain employs TRBV5-1 and TRBJ2-1; D not resolved. CDR3 length: 14 amino acids. V was shortened by 3 bases and J by 5 bases, with 12 bases between the two germline ends. Germline assignment: CDR1 SGHRS and CDR2 YFSETQ.

V is TRBV3-1 and J is TRBJ2-3, with no clear D. CDR1 and CDR2 (germline): LGHDT, YNNKEL (reference sequence). The CDR3 contains 15 residues. V was trimmed by 0 bases and J by 0 bases, leaving 7 bases between them. The CDR3, as DNA: TGTGCCAGCAGCCAAGACTTCCCGAGCACAGATACGCAGTATTTT. Translating gives CASSQDFPSTDTQYF.